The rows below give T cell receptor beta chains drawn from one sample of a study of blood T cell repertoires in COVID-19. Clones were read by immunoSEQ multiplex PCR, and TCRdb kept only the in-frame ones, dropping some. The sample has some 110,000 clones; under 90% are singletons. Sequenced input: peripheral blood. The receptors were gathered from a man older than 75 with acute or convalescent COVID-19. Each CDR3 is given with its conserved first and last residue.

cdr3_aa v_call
CASSLEGAGAGGANVLTF TRBV5-1
CASSPAARSSTDTQYF TRBV7-9
CASSLRLAGVFNTGELFF TRBV5-1
CASSAQESSYNSPLHF TRBV2
CASSLAPSGLNSGANVLTF TRBV7-6
CASSFMGGASTEAFF TRBV28
CASSLGQGLDEQYF TRBV5-1
CASSPMKGGTEAFF TRBV18
CASTRGQGETQYF TRBV28
CASIERRKNTIYF TRBV28
CASSSPAGGSDTQYF TRBV6-5
CASRGRGTYEQYF TRBV19
CASSLGVSGTEAFF TRBV7-8
CASSLGQGLNSPLHF TRBV7-2
CASSPAQRAEAFF TRBV18
CAISPGQGVTTEAFF TRBV10-3
CASSLGTSVDEQYF TRBV5-1
CASSPDRGLWAFF TRBV6-6
CASSRDRRSTDTQYF TRBV5-4
CASRPSGRGTDTQYF TRBV6-5
CASSWTQNQPQHF TRBV6-2/TRBV6-3
CASSPLLDTDTQYF TRBV18
CASSLSRTSGSNEQFF TRBV5-1
CASRVTGNSPLHF TRBV27